This passage covers 21 T cell receptor beta chains from one sample sequenced in a study of post-analysis software for immune sequencing data. Incorporated into the TCR beta cDNA libraries were unique molecular identifiers, which served to reduce PCR and sequencing biases. TCRdb passed the PCR reads through MiXCR, listing each CDR3 protein once. The sample contains roughly 800,000 distinct CDR3 sequences, around 50% of which appear only once. Study-wide results and limits: Elevated frequency relative to controls characterized roughly five TRBV segments in patients, TRBV5-6, TRBV5-1 and TRBV20-1 among them.

These TCRs are of unknown antigen specificity. Sequencing used blood. Every receptor here comes from a girl aged 10 to 17 with multiple sclerosis.

The chain has TRBV6-5 and TRBJ2-5; no firm D call. The germline CDR1 and CDR2 sequences are MNHEY and SVGAGI. Trimming removed 3 bases at V and 5 bases at J, with 13 bases between. This CDR3 has 14 residues. CDR3: CASSYSNADETQYF. The CDR3, as DNA: TGTGCCAGCAGTTATTCTAATGCTGACGAGACCCAGTACTTC.

V gene TRBV5-5 combines with J gene TRBJ1-5, with D possibly matching TRBD1 (5 bases). CDR1 is SGHKS and CDR2 is YYEKEE in the germline V gene (reference sequence). The V end lost 4 bases, the J end lost 9 bases, and 20 bases lay between the germline ends. This CDR3 comprises 15 residues. CDR3 in amino acids: CASSVDGQSALPQHF. The CDR3 DNA reads TGTGCCAGCAGCGTGGACGGACAATCCGCGCTGCCCCAGCATTTT. Supplemented by reference TRBV5-5 and TRBJ1-5, the full variable domain reads DAGVTQSPTHLIKTRGQQVTLRCSPISGHKSVSWYQQVLGQGPQFIFQYYEKEERGRGNFPDRFSARQFPNYSSELNVNALLLGDSALYLCASSVDGQSALPQHFGDGTRLSIL.

This chain uses TRBV7-2 with TRBJ2-7; the D call may be TRBD1 or TRBD2 (5 bases each). The CDR3 runs to 15 residues. Germline CDR1 is SGHTA and CDR2 is FQGNSA. Trimming removed 5 bases at V and 10 bases at J, with 24 bases between. The CDR3 sequence is CASSQVAGTFGAQYF. CDR3 in DNA: TGTGCCAGCAGCCAAGTAGCCGGGACGTTTGGGGCCCAGTACTTC.

V usage is TRBV5-1 and J usage is TRBJ2-1; maybe TRBD2 (7 bases). CDR1 and CDR2 (germline): SGHRS, YFSETQ. Trimming stripped 2 bases from V and 4 bases from J, with 16 bases between. This CDR3 is built from 16 residues. The CDR3 sequence is CASSFGEGGLYNEQFF. For the CDR3, the DNA is TGCGCCAGCAGCTTTGGGGAGGGGGGTTTATACAATGAGCAGTTCTTC.

This clonotype was found a few times. The rearrangement uses TRBV20-1 and TRBJ2-7; D remains ambiguous. The length of the CDR3 is 11 residues. CDR1 and CDR2 (germline): DFQATT, SNEGSKA (reference sequence). Trimming took 4 bases from V and 3 from J, leaving 7 bases between them. The CDR3 DNA reads TGCAGTGCTACTTTCCTCTACGAGCAGTACTTC. Protein product: CSATFLYEQYF.

The chain joins TRBV7-9 to TRBJ2-6; D is undetermined. Looked up from germline, CDR1 is SEHNR and CDR2 is FQNEAQ (reference sequence). Deletions cut 5 bases from V and 0 bases from J, with 17 bases between. The CDR3 extends over 18 amino acids. CDR3 DNA sequence: TGTGCCAGCAGCACCTTGGCGCTATCACTCTCTGGGGCCAACGTCCTGACTTTC. It translates to CASSTLALSLSGANVLTF.

The chain links TRBV7-2 to TRBJ2-5; 12 bases map to TRBD2. V lost 5 bases and J lost 5; bases outside the gene matches: 6. CDR3 length: 15 residues. Germline values: CDR1 SGHTA, CDR2 FQGNSA. The CDR3, as DNA: TGTGCCAGCAGCCTGACTAGCGGGGGCGGGGAGACCCAGTACTTC. Protein: CASSLTSGGGETQYF.

As to this clonotype: At one boundary the junction diverges from the germline segment, which might be a read error. The chain recombines TRBV10-3 with TRBJ1-4; TRBD1 aligns across 10 bases. CDR1 is ENHRY, CDR2 SYGVKD, per germline. CDR3 length: 14 residues. The CDR3 DNA sequence: TGTGTCATCAGTTTGGGACAGGGGAATGAAAAACTGTTTTTT. Encoded protein: CVISLGQGNEKLFF.

Only a few counts were recorded for this clonotype. In DNA, the CDR3 is TGCAGCGTTGGAATTGCGGTGACGGGCTACACCTTC. It yields the protein CSVGIAVTGYTF. This chain connects TRBV29-1 to TRBJ1-2; D remains unclear. With 4 bases removed from V and 8 bases from J, the gap between germline ends came to 14 bases. CDR1 and CDR2 from the germline V gene are SQVTM and ANQGSEA. This CDR3 comprises 12 residues.

The V and J genes are TRBV7-6 and TRBJ1-2; tentative D call: TRBD1 (6 bases). The germline gives CDR1 SGHVS, CDR2 FNYEAQ. V lost 4 bases and J 0 bases, leaving 15 bases between the germline ends. The CDR3 has 16 amino acids. In DNA form, the CDR3 reads TGTGCCAGCAGCTCCTTGGACAGTCTATCTAACTATGGCTACACCTTC. Its translation is CASSSLDSLSNYGYTF.

The chain carries TRBV7-6 and TRBJ2-7, with no clear D. The CDR3 spans 13 residues. V lost 0 bases and J lost 6, with 9 bases in between. From germline, CDR1 is SGHVS and CDR2 FNYEAQ. The CDR3 DNA is TGTGCCAGCAGCTTAGCCTGGGAAGGCGAGCAGTACTTC. It codes for CASSLAWEGEQYF. Based on the CDR3 plus reference TRBV7-6 and TRBJ2-7, the full variable domain is GAGVSQSPRYKVTKRGQDVALRCDPISGHVSLYWYRQALGQGPEFLTYFNYEAQQDKSGLPNDRFSAERPEGSISTLTIQRTEQRDSAMYRCASSLAWEGEQYFGPGTRLTVT.

V gene TRBV4-3 combines with J gene TRBJ2-7; 8 bases agree with TRBD2. The CDR3 totals 17 residues. Germline values: CDR1 LGHNA, CDR2 YSLEER. The trim removed 0 bases at V and 0 bases at J, leaving 7 bases unmatched. The CDR3, as DNA: TGCGCCAGCAGCCAAGATCAAACCAGCGGGAGCTCCTACGAGCAGTACTTC. Translating gives CASSQDQTSGSSYEQYF.

The rearrangement joins TRBV20-1 to TRBJ2-7, with D uncertain. This CDR3 has 13 amino acids. Germline V gives CDR1 DFQATT, CDR2 SNEGSKA (reference sequence). Deletions cut 6 bases from V and 0 bases from J, with 12 bases between. DNA for the CDR3: TGCAGTGCCCCCGTGCCGGACTCCTACGAGCAGTACTTC. Translation: CSAPVPDSYEQYF.

This clonotype has only a few counts. The chain is built from TRBV10-3 and TRBJ2-7; 10 bases agree with TRBD2. The germline CDR1 and CDR2 sequences are ENHRY and SYGVKD. V shed 6 bases, J shed 1 base, and the junction held 6 bases outside the gene matches. The CDR3 runs to 15 residues. The DNA for the CDR3 is TGTGCCATCAGAACCACTAGCGGGGCTTCCTACGAGCAGTACTTC. Translation: CAIRTTSGASYEQYF.

This clonotype has only a few counts. This chain uses TRBV6-6 with TRBJ2-5; 8 positions agree with TRBD1. Germline CDR1 reads MNHNY; CDR2 reads SVGAGI (reference sequence). This CDR3 has 16 amino acids. J lost 4 bases, V lost 2 bases, and 9 bases had no gene match. DNA for the CDR3: TGTGCCAGCAGTTACGTCGGGCAGGGGGCCGGAGAGACCCAGTACTTC. Translation gives CASSYVGQGAGETQYF.

The V and J genes are TRBV24-1 and TRBJ2-1; 9 positions match TRBD2. Germline assignment: CDR1 KGHDR and CDR2 SFDVKD. J was trimmed by 5 bases and V by 4 bases; bases with no gene match: 5. The CDR3 loop spans 15 amino acids. For the CDR3, the DNA is TGTGCCACCAGTGACCCGACTAGCGGAAACAATGAGCAGTTCTTC. Translating it yields CATSDPTSGNNEQFF.

This clonotype was observed many times. The rearrangement links TRBV4-2 to TRBJ2-1; a possible D gene is TRBD2 (5 bases). The ends were cut back, 0 bases at V and 7 bases at J, with 7 bases in the middle. The CDR3 has 13 residues. CDR1 and CDR2 from the germline V gene are LGHNA and YNFKEQ. For the CDR3, the DNA is TGTGCCAGCAGCCAAGAACGCGGGAATGAGCAGTTCTTC. Its protein is CASSQERGNEQFF.

The chain is built from TRBV7-2 and TRBJ2-1; possibly TRBD1 for D (5 bases). The CDR3 sequence is 18 residues long. The germline gives CDR1 SGHTA, CDR2 FQGNSA. The germline V and J ends were trimmed by 4 bases and 6 bases, with 25 bases remaining between them. The chain's CDR3 is CASSSPAGRLFSVNEQFF. CDR3 nucleotides: TGTGCCAGCAGCTCCCCCGCAGGGCGACTCTTTTCCGTCAATGAGCAGTTCTTC.

V is TRBV6-6 and J is TRBJ1-5; D gene unclear. This CDR3 has 15 amino acids. Trimming cost V 5 bases and J 0 bases, with 11 bases left between them. Germline V gene lookup returns CDR1 MNHNY and CDR2 SVGAGI (reference sequence). As DNA, the CDR3 is TGTGCCAGCAGTATGGACCGCATTAGCAATCAGCCCCAGCATTTT. Protein: CASSMDRISNQPQHF.

V gene TRBV7-9 combines with J gene TRBJ2-1; the match to TRBD2 covers 8 bases. Germline trimming cut 5 bases from V and 8 bases from J; bases unmatched to any gene: 11. This CDR3 has 15 residues. The germline V gene has CDR1 SEHNR and CDR2 FQNEAQ (reference sequence). CDR3 nucleotide sequence: TGTGCCAGCAGCCGTCGAGCGGGAGAGAGGGATGAGCAGTTCTTC. Translating it yields CASSRRAGERDEQFF.

The table lists this clonotype with a count of one. The rearrangement links TRBV11-2 to TRBJ2-3; 11 bases map to TRBD2. The CDR3 runs 17 residues. V dropped 5 bases and J dropped 3; count of bases not matched to a gene: 10. The germline V gene encodes CDR1 SGHAT and CDR2 FQNNGV. CDR3 in DNA: TGTGCCAGCAGCGCGGGACTAGCGGCCTGGGGGACAGATACGCAGTATTTT. Protein: CASSAGLAAWGTDTQYF.